Sequencing of this TCR beta chain was carried out in a study of CD8 T cells in ankylosing spondylitis. A remark on this clonotype: A much larger clonotype is one base distant, so this may be a read error.

Generation of TCR beta libraries employed quantitative 5'-RACE incorporating molecular barcodes. One entry per CDR3 protein, called by TCRdb with MiXCR from the 5' RACE reads. Among around 160,000 distinct CDR3 sequences listed, 11% were seen once. This CDR3 region has 16 residues. Germline V CDR1 and CDR2: SGHRS, YFSETQ. This chain uses TRBV5-1 with TRBJ2-1; no definite D call. This TCR was recovered from a male donor with ankylosing spondylitis or in good health (not recorded which). The sequenced sample was blood, either unsorted or a sorted T cell fraction (not recorded which). The chain's CDR3 is CASGLLSLDSYNEQFF. As DNA, the CDR3 is TGCGCCAGCGGCTTGTTATCGCTGGACTCCTACAATGAGCAGTTCTTC.